These T cell receptor beta chains were read from a single sample in a study of T cells in Graves' hyperthyroidism and ophthalmopathy. TCRdb itself ran the multiplex PCR reads through MiXCR, one entry per CDR3 protein. The data hold a few hundred thousand distinct CDR3 sequences, with around 13% observed a single time. What was sequenced was blood. The receptors come from a woman aged 25 to 39 with Graves' ophthalmopathy. CDR3s include the opening cysteine and the closing phenylalanine or tryptophan. Fields, in order: V gene, D gene, J gene, clone size, CDR3 DNA, CDR3 protein. D genes are given only for firm matches. Not every row has a clone size; where given, it reads once, few, many or a size class.

v_gene: TRBV20-1; d_gene: TRBD1; j_gene: TRBJ1-3; abundance: few; CDR3nt: TGCAGTGCAGCGGACAGGGTCTCTGGAAACACCATATATTTT; CDR3aa: CSAADRVSGNTIYF
v_gene: TRBV11-2; d_gene: TRBD1; j_gene: TRBJ2-1; abundance: many; CDR3nt: TGTGCCAGCAGCTTCCGGGACAGGGGGCACGAGCAGTTCTTC; CDR3aa: CASSFRDRGHEQFF
v_gene: TRBV5-1; d_gene: .; j_gene: TRBJ1-1; abundance: once; CDR3nt: TGCGCCAGCAGCCCTGCCGGGCTTGACACTGAAGCTTTCTTT; CDR3aa: CASSPAGLDTEAFF
v_gene: TRBV30; d_gene: TRBD1; j_gene: TRBJ1-4; abundance: many; CDR3nt: TGTGCCTGGAAGGACAGGGCATGGGGTGAAAAACTGTTTTTT; CDR3aa: CAWKDRAWGEKLFF
v_gene: TRBV20-1; d_gene: TRBD2; j_gene: TRBJ2-2; abundance: many; CDR3nt: TGCAGTGCTAGAAACCCTCGGACTAGTACTACGAACACCGGGGAGCTGTTTTTT; CDR3aa: CSARNPRTSTTNTGELFF
v_gene: TRBV5-1; d_gene: TRBD2; j_gene: TRBJ2-1; abundance: .; CDR3nt: TGCGCCAGCAGCTTGGGACTAGCGGGGGGTCCTCCGAGCTCCTACAATGAGCAGTTCTTC; CDR3aa: CASSLGLAGGPPSSYNEQFF
v_gene: TRBV12-3/TRBV12-4; d_gene: .; j_gene: TRBJ1-2; abundance: .; CDR3nt: TGTGCCAGCAGTCCGGGACACGATGGCTACACCTTC; CDR3aa: CASSPGHDGYTF
v_gene: TRBV5-1; d_gene: TRBD1; j_gene: TRBJ2-1; abundance: many; CDR3nt: TGCGCCAGCAGCCACAGACAGGGGGCGAATGAGCAGTTCTTC; CDR3aa: CASSHRQGANEQFF
v_gene: TRBV6-9; d_gene: TRBD1; j_gene: TRBJ2-7; abundance: few; CDR3nt: TGTGCCAGCAGTTTTTTTGGGACAGGGCGCGAGCAGTACTTC; CDR3aa: CASSFFGTGREQYF
v_gene: TRBV20-1; d_gene: TRBD1; j_gene: TRBJ1-2; abundance: many; CDR3nt: TGCAGTGCTAGCCTGGACAGGGGAGACTATGGCTACACCTTC; CDR3aa: CSASLDRGDYGYTF
v_gene: TRBV20-1; d_gene: .; j_gene: TRBJ1-2; abundance: few; CDR3nt: TGCAGTGCTCACCACCACTCCGAGGGCTACACCTTC; CDR3aa: CSAHHHSEGYTF
v_gene: TRBV4-1; d_gene: TRBD1; j_gene: TRBJ1-5; abundance: .; CDR3nt: TGCGCCAGCAGCCGAACAGGGGGGGGGGACAATCAGCCCCAGCATTTT; CDR3aa: CASSRTGGGDNQPQHF
v_gene: TRBV3-1; d_gene: .; j_gene: TRBJ1-6; abundance: many; CDR3nt: TGTGCCAGCAGCCAAGGGACCGCTAATTCACCCCTCCACTTT; CDR3aa: CASSQGTANSPLHF
v_gene: TRBV12-3/TRBV12-4; d_gene: TRBD2; j_gene: TRBJ2-2; abundance: .; CDR3nt: TGTGCCAGCAGTTTGGGCGGACTAGCGGTACACACCGGGGAGCTGTTTTTT; CDR3aa: CASSLGGLAVHTGELFF
v_gene: TRBV2; d_gene: .; j_gene: TRBJ2-1; abundance: many; CDR3nt: TGTGCCAGCCCCCCGGGAAACAGTGAACTTGAGCAGTTCTTC; CDR3aa: CASPPGNSELEQFF
v_gene: TRBV7-9; d_gene: .; j_gene: TRBJ1-4; abundance: many; CDR3nt: TGTGCCAGCAGCTTAGGGGGCTTCGGTGAAAAACTGTTTTTT; CDR3aa: CASSLGGFGEKLFF
v_gene: TRBV11-2; d_gene: .; j_gene: TRBJ2-7; abundance: .; CDR3nt: TGTGCCAGCACCTCGGTTTTGAGGGACGAGCAGCTCTTC; CDR3aa: CASTSVLRDEQLF
v_gene: TRBV24-1; d_gene: TRBD2; j_gene: TRBJ2-2; abundance: few; CDR3nt: TGTGCCACCAGAGGGACTAGCGGGGGGACCGGGGAGCTGTTTTTT; CDR3aa: CATRGTSGGTGELFF
v_gene: TRBV7-9; d_gene: .; j_gene: TRBJ1-6; abundance: many; CDR3nt: TGTGCCAGCAGCTTAGTAGCGGTGGGCCGGGATTCACCCCTCCACTTT; CDR3aa: CASSLVAVGRDSPLHF
v_gene: TRBV11-2; d_gene: TRBD2; j_gene: TRBJ2-1; abundance: many; CDR3nt: TGTGCCAGCAGTCTTAGCGGGGGATCCTACAATGAGCAGTTCTTC; CDR3aa: CASSLSGGSYNEQFF
v_gene: TRBV29-1; d_gene: .; j_gene: TRBJ2-3; abundance: .; CDR3nt: TGCAGCGTTTACCACAGGGAAAAGGGCACAGATACGCAGTATTTT; CDR3aa: CSVYHREKGTDTQYF
v_gene: TRBV20-1; d_gene: TRBD1; j_gene: TRBJ1-5; abundance: many; CDR3nt: TGCAGTGCTAGAGAAGGACAGGGGGAAGGTCAGCCCCAGCATTTT; CDR3aa: CSAREGQGEGQPQHF
v_gene: TRBV18; d_gene: TRBD1; j_gene: TRBJ1-1; abundance: many; CDR3nt: TGTGCCAGCTCGGGACAGTTGAACACTGAAGCTTTCTTT; CDR3aa: CASSGQLNTEAFF
v_gene: TRBV28; d_gene: .; j_gene: TRBJ1-1; abundance: many; CDR3nt: TGTGCCAGCCTCCAGAGACTGCACACTGAAGCTTTCTTT; CDR3aa: CASLQRLHTEAFF
v_gene: TRBV2; d_gene: .; j_gene: TRBJ2-7; abundance: few; CDR3nt: TGTGCCAGCATTCCCGACAGGAGACTCTCCTACGAGCAGTACTTC; CDR3aa: CASIPDRRLSYEQYF
v_gene: TRBV10-3; d_gene: .; j_gene: TRBJ2-1; abundance: .; CDR3nt: TGTGCCATCAGTGAACCTGGGGTCGTGTCTAAGTTCTTC; CDR3aa: CAISEPGVVSKFF
v_gene: TRBV5-1; d_gene: TRBD2; j_gene: TRBJ2-7; abundance: .; CDR3nt: TGCGCCAGCAGCTCAGGACTAGCGGGGCCATCCTACGAGCAGTACTTC; CDR3aa: CASSSGLAGPSYEQYF
v_gene: TRBV3-1; d_gene: TRBD1; j_gene: TRBJ2-5; abundance: many; CDR3nt: TGTGCCAGCAGCCAAGTAACAGGGGCGCCTCAAGAGACCCAGTACTTC; CDR3aa: CASSQVTGAPQETQYF
v_gene: TRBV20-1; d_gene: .; j_gene: TRBJ1-1; abundance: many; CDR3nt: TGCAGTGCTAAAGGGGTACGAACTGAAGCTTTCTTT; CDR3aa: CSAKGVRTEAFF
v_gene: TRBV5-5; d_gene: TRBD2; j_gene: TRBJ2-5; abundance: many; CDR3nt: TGTGCCAGCAGCTTGGGCTCCGTTGGGCTAGCGGGGGTAGAGACCCAGTACTTC; CDR3aa: CASSLGSVGLAGVETQYF
v_gene: TRBV20-1; d_gene: .; j_gene: TRBJ2-7; abundance: many; CDR3nt: TGCAGTGCCCTGGGGGGCTACGAGCAGTACTTC; CDR3aa: CSALGGYEQYF
v_gene: TRBV7-9; d_gene: .; j_gene: TRBJ1-2; abundance: many; CDR3nt: TGTGCCAGCAGCCGGTCTGCAGGGGATTTCTATGGCTACACCTTC; CDR3aa: CASSRSAGDFYGYTF
v_gene: TRBV30; d_gene: TRBD1; j_gene: TRBJ1-1; abundance: many; CDR3nt: TGTGCCTGGAGTGGGGCAGGGGGGTTTTTCACTGAAGCTTTCTTT; CDR3aa: CAWSGAGGFFTEAFF
v_gene: TRBV27; d_gene: TRBD1; j_gene: TRBJ1-1; abundance: many; CDR3nt: TGTGCCAGCTGCGGGACAGTAGGAATTGGGAACACTGAAGCTTTCTTT; CDR3aa: CASCGTVGIGNTEAFF
v_gene: TRBV20-1; d_gene: .; j_gene: TRBJ1-4; abundance: many; CDR3nt: TGCAGTGCTAGAGCGGGGGAGAGGGAAAAACTGTTTTTT; CDR3aa: CSARAGEREKLFF
v_gene: TRBV30; d_gene: TRBD1; j_gene: TRBJ1-1; abundance: many; CDR3nt: TGTGCCTGGGCTTCCGGGACAGGGGGCACTGAAGCTTTCTTT; CDR3aa: CAWASGTGGTEAFF
v_gene: TRBV7-3; d_gene: TRBD2; j_gene: TRBJ2-3; abundance: many; CDR3nt: TGTGCCAGCAGCTTAAGTCGGGGGGGCAGAGATACGCAGTATTTT; CDR3aa: CASSLSRGGRDTQYF
v_gene: TRBV7-2; d_gene: TRBD1; j_gene: TRBJ2-7; abundance: many; CDR3nt: TGTGCCAGCAGCTCCTACTCGCAGGGGGCCTACGAGCAGTACTTC; CDR3aa: CASSSYSQGAYEQYF
v_gene: TRBV6-1; d_gene: TRBD1; j_gene: TRBJ2-7; abundance: many; CDR3nt: TGTGCCAGCAGTGAATACTTCGGGACAGGTAATTTCTACGAGCAGTACTTC; CDR3aa: CASSEYFGTGNFYEQYF
v_gene: TRBV9; d_gene: TRBD2; j_gene: TRBJ2-5; abundance: few; CDR3nt: TGTGCCAGCAGCGTAGTAGGGGGGACTAGCTCGCAAGAGACCCAGTACTTC; CDR3aa: CASSVVGGTSSQETQYF
v_gene: TRBV5-1; d_gene: TRBD1; j_gene: TRBJ1-5; abundance: many; CDR3nt: TGCGCCAGCAGCTTCAACCCACAGGGGGCGAGCAATCAGCCCCAGCATTTT; CDR3aa: CASSFNPQGASNQPQHF
v_gene: TRBV20-1; d_gene: .; j_gene: TRBJ2-3; abundance: many; CDR3nt: TGCAGTGCTAGAGATAGACATCACTCCCCCCTGACGCAGTATTTT; CDR3aa: CSARDRHHSPLTQYF
v_gene: TRBV7-9; d_gene: .; j_gene: TRBJ2-5; abundance: many; CDR3nt: TGTGCCAGCAGCTTAGCTGGGCCAGTCGAGACCCAGTACTTC; CDR3aa: CASSLAGPVETQYF
v_gene: TRBV5-1; d_gene: .; j_gene: TRBJ1-2; abundance: many; CDR3nt: TGCGCCAGCAGCTTGGCCGGGACCTTCTCTCCGTATGGCTACACCTTC; CDR3aa: CASSLAGTFSPYGYTF